This paragraph covers one TCR beta chain sequence. Sequenced by immunoSEQ multiplex PCR; TCRdb stores in-frame clones only, minus some. This table holds approximately 110,000 clones, roughly 85% found once. The sample is drawn from a study of blood T cell repertoires in COVID-19. For the study at large: From T cells, B-cell-depleted T cells, or PBMCs came the material, which was cDNA or gDNA.

The sequence was collected from an older woman with acute or convalescent COVID-19. The source material was peripheral blood.

For the CDR3, the DNA is TGTGCCAGCAGCCCGGACAGGGGACCCCAGCCCCAGCATTTT. This encodes CASSPDRGPQPQHF. The rearrangement joins TRBV7-2 to TRBJ1-5; 9 bases map to TRBD1. The CDR3 sequence is 14 residues long. Germline CDR1 is SGHTA and CDR2 is FQGNSA. With V trimmed by 5 bases and J by 7 bases, 6 bases remained unmatched.